This TCR beta chain was documented in a study of blood T cell repertoires in COVID-19. About the research overall: COVID-19 samples collected from the United States, Italy and Spain covered acute and convalescent phases. T cells, B-cell-depleted T cells, or PBMCs provided the cDNA or gDNA that served as material.

This CDR3 has 15 amino acids. Germline loops: CDR1 SGHTA, CDR2 FQGNSA. Trimming at V came to 8 bases and at J to 3 bases, leaving 8 bases not matched to a gene. This clone is a singleton in its sample. In the study's own analysis: Using reference gene primer amplification, nucleated cell counts were estimated. Assay: immunoSEQ multiplex PCR; the TCRdb copy retains only in-frame clones and omits some. V, J and clone size are those of that table, while D and trimming were read from the DNA. The data show 55,000 to 65,000 clones, roughly 90% seen once. The rearrangement joins TRBV7-2 to TRBJ1-5, with 9 bases lining up with TRBD1. This TCR came from a human donor in a cohort sampled during active COVID-19. The sample consisted of peripheral blood. The DNA for the CDR3 is TGTGCCAGCCAACTCGGGGACAGGGCCAATCAGCCCCAGCATTTT. Protein product: CASQLGDRANQPQHF.